This TCR beta chain was captured by sequencing in a study of breast tumors, draining lymph nodes, adjacent tissues. Samples came from axillary lymph nodes draining the breast cancer. One entry per CDR3 protein results from TCRdb running MiXCR on the multiplex PCR reads. The sample has approximately 130,000 distinct CDR3 sequences, approximately 22% seen once; the top ten hold about 2.2%. The ends were cut back, 1 base at V and 9 bases at J, with 10 bases in the middle. The CDR3 has 13 residues. The V gene's germline CDR1 is SGHAT and CDR2 FQNNGV. This clonotype was counted between two and nine times. This receptor was obtained from a female donor with breast cancer. Some clones in this sample may be carry-over from other donors' samples. The chain carries TRBV11-2 and TRBJ2-1; no firm D call. The specimen sequenced was axillary lymph node tissue. This CDR3 reads CASSLGPSVEQFF. The CDR3 DNA follows: TGTGCCAGCAGCTTAGGCCCGAGCGTTGAGCAGTTCTTC.